This T cell receptor (beta chain) was documented in a study of T cell repertoires in ileal Crohn's disease. About this clone itself: Its antigen is undetermined.

General study findings and limits: Within the first postoperative year, endoscopy came at median roughly seven months. Every patient over 26.8% clonality showed endoscopic recurrence. Compared with CD4 T cells, sorted CD8 cells carried more expanded clones.

V was clipped by 2 bases and J by 7 bases; unmatched bases: 7. There are 14 residues in the CDR3. CDR1 SGHTA and CDR2 FQGNSA come from the germline V gene. Libraries were prepared by immunoSEQ multiplex PCR; TCRdb keeps only in-frame clonotypes and omits some of them. The table shows roughly 60,000 clones, with less than 90% occurring only once. Time point described: neoterminal ileum biopsy at postoperative endoscopy, about 6 months after surgery. Adults with ileal or ileocolonic Crohn's disease and an indication for resection were eligible. The sequencing input was ileal tissue. The receptor was isolated from an adult with Crohn's disease. This rearrangement joins TRBV7-2 to TRBJ1-1; 7 nucleotides align to TRBD1. The CDR3 is CASSLSYGQVEAFF. In nucleotides, the CDR3 is TGTGCCAGCAGCTTAAGTTACGGACAGGTTGAAGCTTTCTTT.